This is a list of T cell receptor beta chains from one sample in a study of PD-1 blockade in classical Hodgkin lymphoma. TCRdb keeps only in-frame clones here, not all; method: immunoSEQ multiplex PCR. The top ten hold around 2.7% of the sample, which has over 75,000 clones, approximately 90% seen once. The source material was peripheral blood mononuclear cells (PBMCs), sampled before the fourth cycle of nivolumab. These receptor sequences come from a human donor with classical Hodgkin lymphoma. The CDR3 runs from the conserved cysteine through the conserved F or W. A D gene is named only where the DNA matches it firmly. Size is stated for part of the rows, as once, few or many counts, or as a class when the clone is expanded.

TGTGCCAGCAGCTTAGGGCAGGGATGGGACGAGCAGTACTTC CASSLGQGWDEQYF TRBJ2-7 NA NA TRBV7-9
TGTGCCAGCAGTCAAATGACAGGTCCAAACTATGGCTACACCTTC CASSQMTGPNYGYTF TRBJ1-2 NA NA TRBV5-4
TGTGCCTGCATACCGACAGGGGTCGGAAACACCATATATTTT CACIPTGVGNTIYF TRBJ1-3 TRBD1 NA TRBV6-1
TGTGCCAGCAGTGAATTTTACCAGCTCCCCTACAATGAGCAGTTCTTC CASSEFYQLPYNEQFF TRBJ2-1 NA NA TRBV25-1
TGTGCCAGCAGCTTAGCCCTGACAGTGAACACCGGGGAGCTGTTTTTT CASSLALTVNTGELFF TRBJ2-2 NA NA TRBV7-9
TGTGCCAGCAGCCCCGACAGGAACACCGGGGAGCTGTTTTTT CASSPDRNTGELFF TRBJ2-2 NA NA TRBV7-9
TGTGCCAGCAGCCGATCCGGGACAGGGGACGGAAACACCATATATTTT CASSRSGTGDGNTIYF TRBJ1-3 TRBD1 NA TRBV14
TGTGCCAGCAGCCACGTGGCAGACTACGAGCAGTACTTC CASSHVADYEQYF TRBJ2-7 NA NA TRBV7-9
TGTGCCAGCAGCCAAACCCTGGGACAGGGGAGTGAGCAGTTCTTC CASSQTLGQGSEQFF TRBJ2-1 TRBD1 NA TRBV7-3
TGTGCCAGCAGCTTAGCCAGGGCTGGCTACACCTTC CASSLARAGYTF TRBJ1-2 NA NA TRBV7-2
TGTGCCAGCAACTCGAGGGGGGTCCAAGAGACCCAGTACTTC CASNSRGVQETQYF TRBJ2-5 NA few TRBV6-6
TGTGCCAGCAGAGACGGGGAGCTGTTTTTT CASRDGELFF TRBJ2-2 NA NA TRBV6-6
TGTGCCAGCAGCCAAGGCCGGGGGACAGGGCCCCACGAGCAGTACTTC CASSQGRGTGPHEQYF TRBJ2-7 TRBD1 NA TRBV14
TGTGCCAGCAGCTTGCCGGGACTAGCGGAGAGCTCTGGGGCCAACGTCCTGACTTTC CASSLPGLAESSGANVLTF TRBJ2-6 TRBD2 NA TRBV7-9
TGTGCCAGCAGCTTAGTAGTTGGTCCCAGTATCACAGATACGCAGTATTTT CASSLVVGPSITDTQYF TRBJ2-3 NA NA TRBV7-2
TGCGCCAGCAGCCCCCGGACAGTCGGGGGGGAGACCCAGTACTTC CASSPRTVGGETQYF TRBJ2-5 NA NA TRBV5-1
TGTGCCAGTAGTAGGGCCTACAATGAGCAGTTCTTC CASSRAYNEQFF TRBJ2-1 NA few TRBV19
TGTGCCAGCAGTCCGTTGGGCCCAGATACGCAGTATTTT CASSPLGPDTQYF TRBJ2-3 NA NA TRBV6-1
TGTGCCAGCAGTGGGTGGTCGGGACTAGCGGGGGGGCCTCTAAAGACCCAGTACTTC CASSGWSGLAGGPLKTQYF TRBJ2-5 TRBD2 NA TRBV6-1
TGTGCCACCAGCAGAGATAGGGGACCCTGGAACACCGGGGAGCTGTTTTTT CATSRDRGPWNTGELFF TRBJ2-2 NA NA TRBV15
TGTGCCAGCAGCACCTGGTCAGGCCAGTCCTACAATGAGCAGTTCTTC CASSTWSGQSYNEQFF TRBJ2-1 NA NA TRBV11-3
TGTGCCAGCAGCGTAGCGGCAGGGGTCCCCTTTGAAGCTTTCTTT CASSVAAGVPFEAFF TRBJ1-1 NA NA TRBV9
TGTGCCAGCAGCCGGGGGCATGCAACTAATGAAAAACTGTTTTTT CASSRGHATNEKLFF TRBJ1-4 NA NA TRBV6-5
TGTGCCAGTAGTATCGAGGACACCATATATTTT CASSIEDTIYF TRBJ1-3 NA once TRBV19
TGTGCCTGGAGTGCGACAGTCATATGGGATACGCAGTATTTT CAWSATVIWDTQYF TRBJ2-3 NA NA TRBV30
TGTGCCAGCAGCTTTGATACCTCCGACTCCTACGAGCAGTACTTC CASSFDTSDSYEQYF TRBJ2-7 NA NA TRBV7-6
TGTGCCTGGACCTCTTGGGGGACAGGGACCTACGAGCAGTACTTC CAWTSWGTGTYEQYF TRBJ2-7 TRBD1 NA TRBV30
TGTGCCTGGATTGGGACGGACCTTAGCTCTGGGGCCAACGTCCTGACTTTC CAWIGTDLSSGANVLTF TRBJ2-6 NA NA TRBV30
TGTGCCAGCAGCTTACACCCGGGATCCTCTAACTATGGCTACACCTTC CASSLHPGSSNYGYTF TRBJ1-2 NA NA TRBV7-3
TGTGCCAGCTCACCACCGCGACAGCAGCTGAACACTGAAGCTTTCTTT CASSPPRQQLNTEAFF TRBJ1-1 NA NA TRBV18
TGTGCCAGCAGCAAAGGGCCTAATGAAAAACTGTTTTTT CASSKGPNEKLFF TRBJ1-4 NA few TRBV7-6
TGTGCCAGCAGTCCCGTTCGGGACATCTCCTACGAGCAGTACTTC CASSPVRDISYEQYF TRBJ2-7 NA NA TRBV2
TGTGCCAGCAGCCCGGGGGCTAGCAATCAGCCCCAGCATTTT CASSPGASNQPQHF TRBJ1-5 NA few TRBV7-2